Shown below are 25 T cell receptor beta chains from a single sample sequenced in a study of breast tumors, draining lymph nodes, adjacent tissues (dated by TCRdb to the mid-2010s). Library preparation employed multiplex PCR. TCRdb names Illumina HiSeq 2000 as the instrument used. TCRdb reran the public reads through fastp at Q25 and MiXCR, keeping productive beta chains. Identical CDR3 proteins give one entry, which carries the most common genes and DNA. This sample lists a few hundred thousand distinct CDR3 sequences; around 35% were detected once. The ten largest clonotypes hold under 4.5% of the sample. The lymph node samples were taken from the axillary draining lymph nodes of breast cancer patients. Material: axillary lymph node tissue. The receptors shown here come from a female donor with breast cancer. Some clones in this sample may be carry-over from other donors' samples.

This clonotype has just a few counts. This chain connects TRBV20-1 to TRBJ2-1; 14 nucleotides agree with TRBD2. V was clipped by 5 bases and J by 7 bases; unmatched bases: 10. The germline CDR1 and CDR2 sequences are DFQATT and SNEGSKA (reference sequence). This CDR3 is built from 16 residues. Here the CDR3 DNA reads TGCAGTGCTGAGGCCGGGACTAGCGGGAGTGGGAATGAGCAGTTCTTC. Translating it yields CSAEAGTSGSGNEQFF.

A remark on this clonotype: At one end, the junction sequence differs from germline, possibly due to a read error. The rearrangement joins TRBV2 to TRBJ1-2; TRBD1 might be the D (6 bases). The CDR3 loop spans 14 amino acids. Germline values: CDR1 SNHLY, CDR2 FYNNEI. CDR3 amino acids: CASSAQQGNCGCTF. The CDR3 nucleotides are TGTGCCAGCAGTGCCCAACAGGGAAACTGTGGCTGCACCTTC.

The chain combines TRBV7-2 with TRBJ1-4; no clear D. The CDR3 extends over 12 amino acids. Germline CDR1 SGHTA, CDR2 FQGNSA. V shed 7 bases and J shed 7 bases, with 10 bases lying between them. The CDR3 region has the DNA TGTGCCAGCAACCCCGGGAGTGAAAAACTGTTTTTT. Translation: CASNPGSEKLFF.

This rearrangement joins TRBV7-8 to TRBJ1-6; TRBD1 is a possible D gene (6 bases). V gave up 3 bases and J gave up 2 bases, with 20 bases separating them. CDR1 is SGHVS, CDR2 FQNEAQ, per germline. The CDR3 consists of 19 residues. CDR3 nucleotides: TGTGCCAGCAGCTTTGCTAGCGGGGGCCGCACAACCTATAATTCACCCCTCCACTTT. It specifies CASSFASGGRTTYNSPLHF.

A word on this clonotype: This may come from a read error, since a much larger clone is one base off. The chain joins TRBV7-9 to TRBJ2-2, with TRBD2 as a possible D gene (6 bases). CDR3 length: 15 amino acids. The germline CDR1 and CDR2 sequences are SEHNR and FQNEAQ (reference sequence). The CDR3, as DNA: TGTGCCAGCAGCATCACAGGAGGGAACACCAGGGAGCTGTTTTTT. It codes for CASSITGGNTRELFF.

This clonotype appeared many times. The V call is TRBV7-9, the J call TRBJ2-6; tentatively, D is TRBD2 (6 bases). Germline CDR1 reads SEHNR; CDR2 reads FQNEAQ (reference sequence). This CDR3 has 16 amino acids. The V and J ends lost 5 bases and 2 bases respectively, with 13 bases between them. The CDR3 DNA sequence: TGTGCCAGCAGCAAAGGAGGGGTACCTGGGGCCAACGTCCTGACTTTC. Its protein is CASSKGGVPGANVLTF.

The chain carries TRBV2 and TRBJ2-4; 7 bases map to TRBD2. Germline lookup yields CDR1 SNHLY and CDR2 FYNNEI. V was clipped by 7 bases and J by 1 base; unmatched bases: 10. This CDR3 has 16 amino acids. CDR3 coding DNA: TGTGCCAGCACCCCGGGTAGCGGGCCGGCCAAAAACATTCAGTACTTC. This translates into CASTPGSGPAKNIQYF.

This clonotype has just a few counts. The genes are TRBV20-1 and TRBJ2-1; 12 nucleotides align to TRBD1. V was pared by 2 bases and J by 7 bases, with 6 bases of the junction left unmatched. Germline CDR1 is DFQATT and CDR2 is SNEGSKA (reference sequence). The CDR3 contains 15 residues. Written as DNA, the CDR3 is TGCAGTGCTAGATACCGGGACAGGGGGCGGAATGAGCAGTTCTTC. Translating it yields CSARYRDRGRNEQFF.

This clonotype showed up just once. J is TRBJ2-1 and V is TRBV20-1, with no clear D. The CDR3 spans 11 residues. Per the germline V gene, CDR1 is DFQATT and CDR2 is SNEGSKA (reference sequence). V was shortened by 6 bases and J by 6 bases, with 9 bases between the two germline ends. The CDR3 here is CSAPQINEQFF. The CDR3 DNA is TGCAGTGCACCCCAAATCAATGAGCAGTTCTTC.

This clonotype came up a few times. The chain has TRBV6-2 or TRBV6-3 and TRBJ2-1; TRBD2 matches at 9 bases. V lost 8 bases to trimming and J lost 7 bases; unmatched junction nucleotides: 12. CDR1 is MNHEY, CDR2 SVGEGT, per germline. CDR3 size: 15 residues. CDR3 sequence (DNA): TGTGCCAGCCTAGCGCGGGGGGGGCCAGGTAATGAGCAGTTCTTC. Translated: CASLARGGPGNEQFF.

This clonotype was observed at least ten times. The V gene is TRBV12-3 or TRBV12-4, the J gene TRBJ1-2, with 9 bases lining up with TRBD1. The V gene end was trimmed by 5 bases and the J gene end by 8 bases; junction bases not matched to a gene: 12. The CDR3 extends over 15 amino acids. The CDR3 loop reads CASSTKRDRVTGYTF. The DNA for the CDR3 is TGTGCCAGCAGTACAAAACGGGACAGGGTGACCGGCTACACCTTC.

With regard to this clonotype: The CDR3 does not end in the conserved phenylalanine or tryptophan, so this is likely a read error. The limits of the CDR3 on the DNA are not certain, so only TCRdb's listed CDR3 is given. The chain links TRBV7-9 to TRBJ1-6. Germline-derived CDR1 and CDR2 are SEHNR and FQNEAQ (reference sequence). Including both end residues, the CDR3 is 9 amino acids long. The CDR3 sequence: CASSAGPPS.

This clonotype was detected many times. The chain links TRBV2 to TRBJ2-1; no firm D call. Germline CDR1 is SNHLY and CDR2 is FYNNEI. V was shortened by 6 bases and J by 1 base, with 10 bases between the two germline ends. The length of the CDR3 is 14 residues. The CDR3 region is CASRAWASYNEQFF. CDR3 sequence (DNA): TGTGCCAGCAGAGCCTGGGCATCCTACAATGAGCAGTTCTTC.

This clonotype was seen ten or more times. The V gene is TRBV5-1, the J gene TRBJ1-1, with D unclear. The V end lost 4 bases, the J end lost 3 bases, and 10 bases lay between the germline ends. This CDR3 has 13 amino acids. Germline assignment: CDR1 SGHRS and CDR2 YFSETQ. The CDR3 bases are TGCGCCAGCAGCCCCCTTGGGGACACTGAAGCTTTCTTT. The encoded protein is CASSPLGDTEAFF.

This clonotype occurred a few times. The chain joins TRBV27 to TRBJ2-3, with 9 nucleotides matching TRBD1. The J segment lost 6 bases and the V segment lost 6 bases, leaving 7 bases of the junction unmatched. The germline V gene encodes CDR1 MNHEY and CDR2 SMNVEV (reference sequence). The CDR3 loop spans 14 amino acids. The CDR3 spells CASRDWTGADTQYF. CDR3 in DNA: TGTGCCAGCAGGGATTGGACAGGGGCGGATACGCAGTATTTT.

The sample holds a few counts of this clonotype. The chain joins TRBV6-2 or TRBV6-3 to TRBJ2-5; 11 bases line up with TRBD2. This CDR3 is 16 amino acids long. Per the germline V gene, CDR1 is MNHEY and CDR2 is SVGEGT. The V and J ends lost 7 bases and 1 base, in that order; junction bases with no gene match: 8. In nucleotides, the CDR3 is TGTGCCAGCACCGGACCGGGACTAGCGGCCCAAGAGACCCAGTACTTC. The encoded protein is CASTGPGLAAQETQYF.

V gene TRBV6-1 combines with J gene TRBJ2-2; 7 nucleotides match TRBD1. The V segment lost 4 bases and the J segment 5 bases; nucleotides outside the gene matches: 10. The CDR3 runs 16 residues. From germline, CDR1 is MNHNS and CDR2 SASEGT. In DNA form, the CDR3 reads TGTGCCAGCAGTGTCCCCCAGGGACAGAAGACCGGGGAGCTGTTTTTT. This translates into CASSVPQGQKTGELFF.

The chain uses TRBV6-2 or TRBV6-3 and TRBJ2-1, with D uncertain. The CDR3 is made up of 13 amino acids. Germline CDR1 MNHEY, CDR2 SVGEGT. Trimming removed 5 bases at V and 4 bases at J, with 9 bases between. The DNA of the CDR3 is TGTGCCAGCAGTAAAGACCGGTACAATGAGCAGTTCTTC. Its protein is CASSKDRYNEQFF.

V gene TRBV6-2 or TRBV6-3 combines with J gene TRBJ2-7, with a possible D match to TRBD2 (5 bases). Germline V CDR1 and CDR2: MNHEY, SVGEGT. V dropped 4 bases and J dropped 2 bases, with 15 bases sitting between them. The CDR3 extends over 15 amino acids. The CDR3 sequence: CASSFGIGVAYEQYF. CDR3 bases: TGTGCCAGCAGTTTCGGGATCGGGGTAGCCTACGAGCAGTACTTC.

This clonotype was picked up many times. The chain combines TRBV20-1 with TRBJ1-2, with D unclear. V was pared by 5 bases and J by 8 bases, with 9 bases between. The CDR3 runs to 10 residues. The germline CDR1 and CDR2 sequences are DFQATT and SNEGSKA (reference sequence). This CDR3 is CSAGRSGYTF. In DNA, the CDR3 is TGCAGTGCTGGCCGAAGCGGCTACACCTTC.

The V and J genes are TRBV2 and TRBJ2-6; D tentatively fits TRBD1 or TRBD2 (5 bases each). The V end was cut by 9 bases, the J end by 4 bases, with 22 bases between. Germline CDR1 is SNHLY and CDR2 is FYNNEI. CDR3 size: 17 residues. As DNA, the CDR3 is TGTGCCAGTGCCGGGGACGGCGGAATTTTCGGGGCCAACGTCCTGACTTTC. It encodes CASAGDGGIFGANVLTF. The full variable domain, with the rest looked up from reference TRBV2 and TRBJ2-6, is EPEVTQTPSHQVTQMGQEVILRCVPISNHLYFYWYRQILGQKVEFLVSFYNNEISEKSEIFDDQFSVERPDGSNFTLKIRSTKLEDSAMYFCASAGDGGIFGANVLTFGAGSRLTVL.

This clonotype occurred a few times. The V and J genes are TRBV6-1 and TRBJ1-6; 10 positions match TRBD1. With 5 bases clipped from V and 10 bases from J, the junction kept 5 bases outside the gene matches. Germline assignment: CDR1 MNHNS and CDR2 SASEGT. CDR3 length: 14 amino acids. The CDR3 region is CASSQSGQGSPLHF. CDR3 nucleotide sequence: TGTGCCAGCAGTCAATCGGGACAGGGGTCACCCCTCCACTTT.

This clonotype was counted ten times or more. The chain links TRBV18 to TRBJ2-6; perhaps TRBD2 as D (6 bases). CDR3 length: 15 amino acids. Germline CDR1 reads KGHSH; CDR2 reads LQKENI. Trimming pared 0 bases from V and 4 bases from J, leaving 7 bases between. Here the CDR3 DNA reads TGTGCCAGCTCACCACCGGAGGGGGGGGCCAACGTCCTGACTTTC. The encoded protein is CASSPPEGGANVLTF.

There are many counts of this clonotype. The chain combines TRBV3-1 with TRBJ2-7; 12 bases line up with TRBD2. Germline CDR1 is LGHDT and CDR2 is YNNKEL (reference sequence). V lost 1 base, J lost 2 bases, and 0 bases stayed unmatched. The CDR3 loop spans 15 amino acids. In DNA, the CDR3 is TGTGCCAGCAGCCAAGGACTAGCGGGAGCCTACGAGCAGTACTTC. This translates into CASSQGLAGAYEQYF.

The rearrangement joins TRBV11-2 to TRBJ2-3, with D hard to call. Germline V CDR1 and CDR2: SGHAT, FQNNGV. Trimming stripped 4 bases from V and 4 bases from J, with 12 bases between. This CDR3 contains 14 residues. The CDR3: CASSSEGYPDTQYF. The CDR3 coding sequence is TGTGCCAGCAGCTCTGAAGGGTACCCAGATACGCAGTATTTT.